One and the same sample provided the 21 T cell receptor beta chains below, sequenced in a study of T cell responses to AZD1222 COVID-19 vaccine. Sequencing was performed with immunoSEQ multiplex PCR; in TCRdb, only in-frame clones are kept and a portion is missing. This sample has 120,000 or so clones, with around 89% found just once. The material sequenced was peripheral blood, taken 28 days after the second AZD1222 dose. The receptors here all came from an adult who received the AZD1222 COVID-19 vaccine.

The CDR3 bases are TGTGCCAGCAGCTTATACAGGGGCCACGAGCAGTACTTC. Translation gives CASSLYRGHEQYF. The gene calls are TRBV7-9 and TRBJ2-7; 7 bases agree with TRBD1. Germline V gene data show CDR1 as SEHNR and CDR2 as FQNEAQ (reference sequence). This CDR3 has 13 residues. Trimming took 2 bases from V and 5 from J; bases not matched to a gene: 3.

This chain connects TRBV27 to TRBJ2-7, with D possibly called TRBD1 or TRBD2 (6 bases each). Trimming removed 6 bases at V and 1 base at J, with 10 bases between. This CDR3 is built from 13 residues. Germline CDR1 reads MNHEY; CDR2 reads SMNVEV (reference sequence). CDR3 sequence: CASRRDTSYEQYF. The DNA for the CDR3 is TGTGCCAGCAGGCGGGACACTTCCTACGAGCAGTACTTC.

This chain connects TRBV5-1 to TRBJ2-5; perhaps TRBD2 as D (6 bases). The CDR3 has 15 amino acids. Germline CDR1 is SGHRS and CDR2 is YFSETQ. Trimming pared 3 bases from V and 4 bases from J, leaving 16 bases between. The CDR3 loop reads CASSSRTEGGETQYF. In DNA, the CDR3 is TGCGCCAGCAGCTCAAGGACGGAGGGTGGAGAGACCCAGTACTTC.

The chain carries TRBV27 and TRBJ1-1, with a weak D call TRBD1 (6 bases). V gave up 5 bases and J gave up 1 base, with 11 bases separating them. This CDR3 is 14 amino acids long. CDR1 and CDR2 (germline): MNHEY, SMNVEV (reference sequence). The CDR3 DNA sequence: TGTGCCAGCAGTATACAGGGAGGGAACACTGAAGCTTTCTTT. It yields the protein CASSIQGGNTEAFF.

Only a few counts were recorded for this clone. The chain carries TRBV11-2 and TRBJ2-7; unclear D gene. There are 15 residues in the CDR3. Germline values: CDR1 SGHAT, CDR2 FQNNGV. The V end lost 4 bases, the J end lost 2 bases, and 15 bases lay between the germline ends. CDR3 coding DNA: TGTGCCAGCAGCTCCCGGACGGATAAAACCTACGAGCAGTACTTC. Its translation is CASSSRTDKTYEQYF.

This clone showed up just once. The rearrangement joins TRBV2 to TRBJ2-7; tentatively, D is TRBD1 or TRBD2 (5 bases each). There are 17 residues in the CDR3. Germline CDR1 is SNHLY and CDR2 is FYNNEI. Trimming pared 6 bases from V and 3 bases from J, leaving 24 bases between. CDR3 nucleotides: TGTGCCAGCAGCTCGGGGACCGCCCGGGGAAGCGGCTACGAGCAGTACTTC. Encoded protein: CASSSGTARGSGYEQYF.

This chain connects TRBV9 to TRBJ2-1, with D tentatively TRBD2 (6 bases). The germline V gene has CDR1 SGDLS and CDR2 YYNGEE. CDR3 length: 14 amino acids. Trimming took 7 bases from V and 0 from J, leaving 11 bases between them. CDR3 bases: TGTGCCAGCGGGACTTTGAGCTCCTACAATGAGCAGTTCTTC. Protein sequence: CASGTLSSYNEQFF.

The rearrangement uses TRBV7-3 and TRBJ2-7; 8 bases map to TRBD1. The CDR3 is 13 amino acids. Germline-derived CDR1 and CDR2 are SGHTA and FQGTGA. J lost 3 bases, V lost 5 bases, and 3 bases had no gene match. The CDR3 DNA reads as TGTGCCAGCAGCCCACAGGGGGGCTACGAGCAGTACTTC. Translation: CASSPQGGYEQYF.

This chain links TRBV5-1 with TRBJ2-7; D is unclear. Germline V gene data show CDR1 as SGHRS and CDR2 as YFSETQ. The V gene lost 1 base and the J gene lost 5 bases, with 16 bases spanning the gap. The CDR3 sequence is 15 residues long. The CDR3 coding sequence is TGCGCCAGCAGCTTGTATGGTCCGCCCCAGGACGAGCAGTACTTC. It translates to CASSLYGPPQDEQYF.

The genes are TRBV4-2 and TRBJ2-7; TRBD2 is a possible D gene (6 bases). Germline CDR1 is LGHNA and CDR2 is YNFKEQ. Trimming took off 3 bases at V and 0 bases at J, with 12 bases between the two ends. CDR3 size: 15 residues. The CDR3 coding sequence is TGTGCCAGCAGCCAGCTAGCGCGGAGCTCCTACGAGCAGTACTTC. Its translation is CASSQLARSSYEQYF.

The chain carries TRBV28 and TRBJ2-7; possibly TRBD2 for D (6 bases). CDR3 size: 13 residues. CDR1 and CDR2 (germline): MDHEN, SYDVKM. Trimming removed 1 base at V and 6 bases at J, with 10 bases between. In nucleotides, the CDR3 is TGTGCCAGCAGTTTATTATCCGGGAGCGAGCAGTACTTC. Translating gives CASSLLSGSEQYF.

The gene calls are TRBV11-3 and TRBJ2-7; D tentatively reads TRBD1 or TRBD2 (5 bases each). In germline, CDR1 is SGHNT, CDR2 YENEEA. The CDR3 loop spans 14 amino acids. Trimming removed 1 base from V and 5 bases from J, with 12 bases in between. CDR3 sequence: CASSLGLGVHEQYF. CDR3 nucleotides: TGTGCCAGCAGCTTAGGTCTGGGGGTTCACGAGCAGTACTTC.

The rearrangement joins TRBV29-1 to TRBJ2-3; possible D gene TRBD2, 6 bases. Per germline, CDR1 SQVTM and CDR2 ANQGSEA. This CDR3 spans 13 amino acids. Trimming cost V 4 bases and J 1 base, with 9 bases left between them. The CDR3 loop reads CSVAASGTDTQYF. The CDR3 DNA is TGCAGCGTTGCCGCTAGCGGCACAGATACGCAGTATTTT.

V is TRBV13 and J is TRBJ2-7, with 9 bases fitting TRBD2. The junction had 8 bases not matched to a gene; V was cut back by 5 bases and J by 3 bases. CDR1 PRHDT and CDR2 FYEKMQ come from the germline V gene (reference sequence). The CDR3 contains 15 residues. The CDR3 DNA follows: TGTGCCAGCAGCCCCGAGGGGCGGGGGGGCTACGAGCAGTACTTC. The encoded protein is CASSPEGRGGYEQYF.

This clone occurred a few times. The chain couples TRBV5-1 to TRBJ1-2, with D unclear. V shed 0 bases and J shed 1 base, with 19 bases lying between them. This CDR3 has 18 residues. Germline CDR1 reads SGHRS; CDR2 reads YFSETQ. The CDR3 protein is CASSLGMVRVSDNYGYTF. The CDR3 DNA follows: TGCGCCAGCAGCTTGGGTATGGTGAGGGTCTCGGATAACTATGGCTACACCTTC.

The chain recombines TRBV5-1 with TRBJ2-7, with 10 positions matching TRBD1. Germline-derived CDR1 and CDR2 are SGHRS and YFSETQ. V dropped 4 bases and J dropped 4; count of bases not matched to a gene: 2. The CDR3 spans 13 residues. The CDR3 bases are TGCGCCAGCAGCCGGGACAGGGGATACGAGCAGTACTTC. Translation: CASSRDRGYEQYF.

The V and J genes are TRBV24-1 and TRBJ2-1; 10 bases are a match to TRBD1. This CDR3 comprises 15 residues. The V and J ends lost 3 bases and 5 bases, in that order; junction bases with no gene match: 3. Germline V lookup: CDR1 KGHDR, CDR2 SFDVKD. The CDR3 coding sequence is TGTGCCACCAGTGATCCCGGACAGGGGGACAATGAGCAGTTCTTC. Protein sequence: CATSDPGQGDNEQFF.

This chain links TRBV28 with TRBJ2-5; D gene unclear. Trimming shortened V by 3 bases and J by 1 base, and 9 bases separated the two germline ends. Germline V lookup: CDR1 MDHEN, CDR2 SYDVKM. CDR3 length: 14 amino acids. This chain's CDR3 is CASSFLAVQETQYF. As DNA, the CDR3 is TGTGCCAGCAGTTTCTTGGCAGTCCAAGAGACCCAGTACTTC.

The CDR3 loop is CASGGDFSNQPQHF. CDR3 nucleotides: TGCGCCAGCGGGGGAGATTTTAGCAATCAGCCCCAGCATTTT. The chain has TRBV10-2 and TRBJ1-5; D is possibly TRBD1 (5 bases). The CDR3 runs 14 residues. Germline V gives CDR1 WSHSY, CDR2 SAAADI. Deletions cut 8 bases from V and 0 bases from J, with 11 bases between.

The chain carries TRBV6-5 and TRBJ1-1; D is uncertain. The V and J ends lost 6 bases and 11 bases respectively, with 13 bases between them. The germline CDR1 and CDR2 sequences are MNHEY and SVGAGI. The CDR3 contains 11 residues. In nucleotides, the CDR3 is TGTGCCAGCAGGGTAAAAAGTAAGGCTTTCTTT. It specifies CASRVKSKAFF.

The table lists this clone with a count of one. This sequence joins TRBV13 and TRBJ2-3, with TRBD2 matching over 13 bases. The V and J ends lost 0 bases and 6 bases, in that order; junction bases with no gene match: 9. The CDR3 extends over 18 amino acids. From germline, CDR1 is PRHDT and CDR2 FYEKMQ (reference sequence). The CDR3 DNA follows: TGTGCCAGCAGCTTAGGGTGGACTAGCGGGAGTGCTGGCGATACGCAGTATTTT. It specifies CASSLGWTSGSAGDTQYF.